The 18 T cell receptor beta chains below come from one sample, sequenced in a study of T-cell memory formation after mild COVID-19. TCRdb redid the calling of the 5' RACE reads with MiXCR, one entry per CDR3 protein. The sample has fewer than 650,000 distinct CDR3 sequences, roughly 17% seen once; the top ten hold 8.1%. Specimen: PBMCs or a T cell subset sorted from them (not recorded which). The source is an adult woman who had mild COVID-19 (a few samples of this study predate the infection). Cell type and time point are not known.

The V call is TRBV10-3, the J call TRBJ1-1; D not resolved. The germline CDR1 and CDR2 sequences are ENHRY and SYGVKD. Trimming removed 3 bases at V and 4 bases at J, with 12 bases between. The CDR3 consists of 14 residues. DNA of the CDR3: TGTGCCATCAGTGAAGGGCAGTTGATCACTGAAGCTTTCTTT. Translation: CAISEGQLITEAFF.

This clonotype has just a few counts. The rearrangement joins TRBV12-3 or TRBV12-4 to TRBJ2-5; 13 bases map to TRBD2. V shed 4 bases, J shed 13 bases, and the junction held 3 bases outside the gene matches. The CDR3 contains 12 residues. This CDR3 is CASSSTSGRPYF. In DNA form, the CDR3 reads TGTGCCAGCAGTTCGACTAGCGGGAGGCCGTACTTC.

This clonotype has at least ten counts. This chain joins TRBV20-1 and TRBJ2-1; TRBD2 aligns across 8 bases. The germline CDR1 and CDR2 sequences are DFQATT and SNEGSKA (reference sequence). Losses at the gene ends were 0 bases for V and 8 bases for J; bases not matched to a gene: 9. The CDR3 has 15 amino acids. The CDR3 loop is CSARDSLAGIYEQFF. CDR3 DNA sequence: TGCAGTGCTAGAGATTCCCTAGCGGGTATCTATGAGCAGTTCTTC.

This clonotype has only a few counts. This chain joins TRBV24-1 and TRBJ2-2; either TRBD1 or TRBD2 may fit D (5 bases each). CDR1 is KGHDR, CDR2 SFDVKD, per germline. The CDR3 length is 16 residues. Trimming left V 1 base short and J 4 bases short, with 12 bases between. CDR3 nucleotides: TGTGCCACCAGTGATTTCGAGGGGTCGGTCACCGGGGAGCTGTTTTTT. It translates to CATSDFEGSVTGELFF.

This clonotype has only a few counts. The V gene is TRBV7-9, the J gene TRBJ1-2; 7 bases fit TRBD1. Trimming at V came to 4 bases and at J to 3 bases, leaving 5 bases not matched to a gene. This CDR3 has 14 amino acids. Germline V CDR1 and CDR2: SEHNR, FQNEAQ (reference sequence). CDR3 coding DNA: TGTGCCAGCAGCTCCGGACAGGTTGACTATGGCTACACCTTC. Translating it yields CASSSGQVDYGYTF.

The table lists this clonotype with a few counts. The chain uses TRBV30 and TRBJ2-7; D not resolved. Germline assignment: CDR1 GTSNPN and CDR2 SVGIG (reference sequence). The CDR3 is made up of 12 amino acids. V dropped 0 bases and J dropped 6 bases, with 9 bases sitting between them. DNA of the CDR3: TGTGCCTGGAGTGTACTTAGTAGCGAGCAGTACTTC. It specifies CAWSVLSSEQYF.

This clonotype was counted ten times or more. The CDR3 region is CASCRAAYEQYF. In nucleotides, the CDR3 is TGTGCCAGCTGCCGGGCCGCCTACGAGCAGTACTTC. This chain uses TRBV21-1 with TRBJ2-7; no check of the table's D call, TRBD2, against the DNA was made. TRBV21-1 is labeled a pseudogene. This CDR3 contains 12 residues.

The table lists this clonotype with a few counts. The V gene is TRBV14, the J gene TRBJ1-1; D is ambiguous. V was pared by 1 base and J by 8 bases, with 11 bases between. The CDR3 runs to 13 residues. Per germline, CDR1 SGHDN and CDR2 FVKESK. The CDR3 sequence is CASSQVFPAEAFF. CDR3 coding DNA: TGTGCCAGCAGCCAAGTGTTCCCGGCCGAAGCTTTCTTT.

The CDR3 loop reads CASSPGPLGPNTEAFF. In DNA form, the CDR3 reads TGTGCCAGCAGCCCCGGACCCCTCGGCCCAAACACTGAAGCTTTCTTT. The chain carries TRBV7-3 and TRBJ1-1, with D uncertain. Trimming removed 5 bases from V and 2 bases from J, with 18 bases in between. Germline V lookup: CDR1 SGHTA, CDR2 FQGTGA. The CDR3 covers 16 residues. Complete variable domain (other parts from reference TRBV7-3 and TRBJ1-1): GAGVSQTPSNKVTEKGKYVELRCDPISGHTALYWYRQSLGQGPEFLIYFQGTGAADDSGLPNDRFFAVRPEGSVSTLKIQRTERGDSAVYLCASSPGPLGPNTEAFFGQGTRLTVV.

The chain links TRBV23-1 to TRBJ1-4; no reliable D call. TRBV23-1 is noted as an ORF with a role that remains uncertain. V shed 5 bases and J shed 8 bases, with 12 bases lying between them. CDR3 size: 13 residues. The DNA of the CDR3 is TGCGCCAGCAGTTCGGCAGATATAGAAAAACTGTTTTTT. Protein product: CASSSADIEKLFF.

The rearrangement joins TRBV7-8 to TRBJ2-1, with 9 bases fitting TRBD2. Germline V gene lookup returns CDR1 SGHVS and CDR2 FQNEAQ. This CDR3 is 14 amino acids long. Trimming at V came to 5 bases and at J to 5 bases, leaving 4 bases not matched to a gene. The CDR3, as DNA: TGTGCCAGCAGCGCGGGGGGGATGCACAATGAGCAGTTCTTC. Translation: CASSAGGMHNEQFF.

The table lists this clonotype with a few counts. The genes are TRBV7-9 and TRBJ1-2; TRBD1 might be the D (5 bases). The CDR3 has 16 amino acids. V lost 6 bases and J 0 bases, leaving 17 bases between the germline ends. CDR1 is SEHNR and CDR2 is FQNEAQ in the germline V gene (reference sequence). In DNA, the CDR3 is TGTGCCAGCAGTTCGAAGCGGGAGACAGCTAACTATGGCTACACCTTC. Amino acids: CASSSKRETANYGYTF.

The V and J genes are TRBV7-2 and TRBJ2-7; D not resolved. The CDR3 totals 16 residues. Germline-derived CDR1 and CDR2 are SGHTA and FQGNSA. Trimming removed 0 bases at V and 5 bases at J, with 17 bases between. In DNA form, the CDR3 reads TGTGCCAGCAGCTTAGCGGGCGGCACCCCCCCCAACGAGCAGTACTTC. Its protein is CASSLAGGTPPNEQYF. The full variable domain, in which reference TRBV7-2 and TRBJ2-7 provide the parts outside the CDR3, is GAGVSQSPSNKVTEKGKDVELRCDPISGHTALYWYRQSLGQGLEFLIYFQGNSAPDKSGLPSDRFSAERTGGSVSTLTIQRTQQEDSAVYLCASSLAGGTPPNEQYFGPGTRLTVT.

The V gene is TRBV2, the J gene TRBJ1-6, with 8 positions matching TRBD1. This CDR3 region has 14 residues. The ends lost 7 bases at V and 7 bases at J; junction bases unmatched: 6. Germline CDR1 SNHLY, CDR2 FYNNEI. Here the CDR3 reads CASNKGTGNSPLHF. The CDR3 DNA reads as TGTGCCAGCAATAAAGGGACAGGAAATTCACCCCTCCACTTT.

This rearrangement joins TRBV29-1 to TRBJ1-2, with TRBD1 matching 7 bases. Per germline, CDR1 SQVTM and CDR2 ANQGSEA. V was pared by 6 bases and J by 6 bases, with 10 bases of the junction left unmatched. This CDR3 spans 13 amino acids. The CDR3 here is CSVGQASGDGYTF. As DNA, the CDR3 is TGCAGCGTCGGACAGGCATCTGGCGATGGCTACACCTTC.

This clonotype has more than one count but fewer than ten. The chain links TRBV7-6 to TRBJ2-1; 14 positions agree with TRBD2. The ends lost 4 bases at V and 12 bases at J; junction bases unmatched: 5. The CDR3 covers 14 residues. Per the germline V gene, CDR1 is SGHVS and CDR2 is FNYEAQ. CDR3 DNA: TGTGCCAGCAGCTCCCTCGGGACTAGCGGGGGGCAGTTCTTC. Residues: CASSSLGTSGGQFF.

This clonotype has more than one count but fewer than ten. The chain couples TRBV7-9 to TRBJ1-2; 10 bases are shared with TRBD1. The length of the CDR3 is 14 residues. V shed 3 bases and J 5 bases; nucleotides not matched to a gene: 3. Germline V gene data show CDR1 as SEHNR and CDR2 as FQNEAQ (reference sequence). The DNA of the CDR3 is TGTGCCAGCAGCTTGGGACAGGGGCGGTATGGCTACACCTTC. As protein: CASSLGQGRYGYTF. Based on the CDR3 plus reference TRBV7-9 and TRBJ1-2, the full variable domain is DTGVSQNPRHKITKRGQNVTFRCDPISEHNRLYWYRQTLGQGPEFLTYFQNEAQLEKSRLLSDRFSAERPKGSFSTLEIQRTEQGDSAMYLCASSLGQGRYGYTFGSGTRLTVV.

V usage is TRBV3-1 and J usage is TRBJ1-5, with D perhaps matching TRBD1 (5 bases). Per the germline V gene, CDR1 is LGHDT and CDR2 is YNNKEL (reference sequence). This CDR3 region has 13 residues. V lost 1 base, J lost 9 bases, and 10 bases lay in between. The CDR3 region has the DNA TGTGCCAGCAGCCAAGGGGGACGAGGGCCCCAGCATTTT. Translating it yields CASSQGGRGPQHF.